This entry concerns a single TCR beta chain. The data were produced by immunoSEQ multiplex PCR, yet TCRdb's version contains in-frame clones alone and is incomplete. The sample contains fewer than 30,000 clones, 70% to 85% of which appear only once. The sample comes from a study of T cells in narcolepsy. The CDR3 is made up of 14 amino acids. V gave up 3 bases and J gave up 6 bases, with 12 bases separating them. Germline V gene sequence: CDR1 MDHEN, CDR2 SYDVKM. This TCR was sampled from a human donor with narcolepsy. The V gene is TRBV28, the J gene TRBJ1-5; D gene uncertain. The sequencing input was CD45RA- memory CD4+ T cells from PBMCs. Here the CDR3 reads CASSLTQDGQPQHF. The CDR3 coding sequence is TGTGCCAGCAGTTTGACCCAGGATGGTCAGCCCCAGCATTTT.